Listed here are 29 T cell receptor beta chains from one sample, sequenced in a study of shared clonotypes between healthy human individuals. Naive CD8 isolation took CD45RO-negative cells positively selected for CCR7 and excluded terminally differentiated effector memory CD45RA+ cells. Generated by immunoSEQ multiplex PCR, the TCRdb table keeps only in-frame clones and is missing some. Of a few million clones listed, 90% to 95% are singletons. Sequenced material: naive CD8+ T cells from PBMCs. The receptors derive from a young man in good health. Some clones in this sample may be carry-over from other donors' samples.

This chain connects TRBV18 to TRBJ2-1; 7 bases match TRBD1. This CDR3 is 16 amino acids long. V shed 5 bases, J shed 4 bases, and the junction held 11 bases outside the gene matches. Germline loops: CDR1 KGHSH, CDR2 LQKENI. CDR3 in DNA: TGTGCCAGCTCATCCAGACAAAGCAGGGGGTACAATGAGCAGTTCTTC. It yields the protein CASSSRQSRGYNEQFF.

J is TRBJ2-2 and V is TRBV27; no clear D. The CDR3 runs to 12 residues. Germline V gives CDR1 MNHEY, CDR2 SMNVEV (reference sequence). V shed 7 bases and J shed 8 bases, with 11 bases lying between them. The CDR3 here is CASTVGFGELFF. CDR3 nucleotides: TGTGCCAGCACCGTCGGATTTGGGGAGCTGTTTTTT.

The chain recombines TRBV30 with TRBJ2-7, with TRBD2 as a possible D gene (6 bases). There are 13 residues in the CDR3. V lost 3 bases to trimming and J lost 9 bases, with 18 bases between them. Germline values: CDR1 GTSNPN, CDR2 SVGIG (reference sequence). The CDR3: CAWRAGSLGLQYF. CDR3 coding DNA: TGTGCCTGGAGGGCGGGGTCCTTGGGCTTGCAGTACTTC. The full variable domain, completed using reference TRBV30 and TRBJ2-7, is SQTIHQWPATLVQPVGSPLSLECTVEGTSNPNLYWYRQAAGRGLQLLFYSVGIGQISSEVPQNLSASRPQDRQFILSSKKLLLSDSGFYLCAWRAGSLGLQYFGPGTRLTVT.

The chain uses TRBV6-5 and TRBJ2-7, with D unresolved. CDR3 size: 13 residues. Germline values: CDR1 MNHEY, CDR2 SVGAGI. V was trimmed by 6 bases and J by 2 bases, leaving 11 bases between them. The CDR3 here is CASSLRQTYEQYF. The CDR3 DNA follows: TGTGCCAGCAGCCTCAGACAAACCTACGAGCAGTACTTC.

This clone was detected once. The CDR3 DNA reads as TGTGCCAGCAGCCTGAGAGGGGTTCGTGTGGAGACCCAGTACTTC. This gives the protein CASSLRGVRVETQYF. This chain connects TRBV7-8 to TRBJ2-5; D tentatively fits TRBD1 or TRBD2 (5 bases each). Germline-derived CDR1 and CDR2 are SGHVS and FQNEAQ. The CDR3 spans 15 residues. Trimming removed 5 bases at V and 5 bases at J, with 18 bases between.

The chain recombines TRBV18 with TRBJ2-1, with 14 positions matching TRBD2. This CDR3 is built from 16 residues. Trimming cost V 3 bases and J 9 bases; bases outside gene matches: 7. CDR1 and CDR2 (germline): KGHSH, LQKENI. The CDR3 protein is CASSPKTSGRAGEQFF. CDR3 nucleotides: TGTGCCAGCTCACCGAAGACTAGCGGGAGGGCCGGTGAGCAGTTCTTC.

V and J are TRBV28 and TRBJ1-1; perhaps TRBD1 as D (5 bases). Germline V lookup: CDR1 MDHEN, CDR2 SYDVKM. CDR3 length: 14 amino acids. Trimming removed 9 bases at V and 0 bases at J, with 14 bases between. CDR3 sequence reads: CASTHRTLNTEAFF. The CDR3 DNA follows: TGTGCCAGTACTCACAGGACCTTGAACACTGAAGCTTTCTTT.

CDR3 bases: TGCGCCAGCAGCTTTGGAACAGGTATTTGGCCCCAGCATTTT. Amino acid sequence: CASSFGTGIWPQHF. This sequence joins TRBV5-1 and TRBJ1-5; D possibly corresponds to TRBD1 (5 bases). Between the trimmed V and J ends, which lost 2 bases and 9 bases, there was a span of 15 bases. The CDR3 extends over 14 amino acids. CDR1 is SGHRS and CDR2 is YFSETQ in the germline V gene.

The gene calls are TRBV19 and TRBJ2-1, with TRBD1 matching 8 bases. Germline loops: CDR1 LNHDA, CDR2 SQIVND (reference sequence). V gave up 7 bases and J gave up 2 bases; unmatched junction bases: 7. The CDR3 extends over 15 amino acids. CDR3 protein: CASNLGQGTYNEQFF. CDR3 in DNA: TGTGCCAGTAATCTCGGACAGGGTACCTACAATGAGCAGTTCTTC.

This clone was seen a single time. This rearrangement joins TRBV7-9 to TRBJ2-7; TRBD2 agrees at 10 bases. Per the germline V gene, CDR1 is SEHNR and CDR2 is FQNEAQ (reference sequence). The CDR3 has 14 amino acids. V was clipped by 5 bases and J by 4 bases; unmatched bases: 5. CDR3 nucleotide sequence: TGTGCCAGCAGCGACAGGACTAGCGGTTACGAGCAGTACTTC. It translates to CASSDRTSGYEQYF.

The chain is built from TRBV4-1 and TRBJ2-1; TRBD1 is a possible D gene (5 bases). The CDR3 covers 16 residues. From germline, CDR1 is MGHRA and CDR2 YSYEKL. V lost 3 bases and J lost 0, with 12 bases in between. The CDR3 loop is CASSQKGQSSYNEQFF. Here the CDR3 DNA reads TGCGCCAGCAGCCAGAAGGGGCAGAGCTCCTACAATGAGCAGTTCTTC.

The chain links TRBV7-9 to TRBJ2-5; TRBD2 agrees at 8 bases. Germline CDR1 SEHNR, CDR2 FQNEAQ (reference sequence). This CDR3 is built from 16 residues. V lost 7 bases to trimming and J lost 0 bases; unmatched junction nucleotides: 10. The CDR3 bases are TGTGCCAGCACTCTGGATCGGGGGGGTAACCAAGAGACCCAGTACTTC. Protein sequence: CASTLDRGGNQETQYF.

The chain carries TRBV6-5 and TRBJ2-3, with D hard to call. CDR3 size: 14 residues. Germline lookup yields CDR1 MNHEY and CDR2 SVGAGI. The germline V and J ends were trimmed by 2 bases and 4 bases, with 10 bases remaining between them. CDR3 sequence reads: CASSYGRRADTQYF. CDR3 sequence (DNA): TGTGCCAGCAGTTACGGCAGGAGAGCAGATACGCAGTATTTT.

This sequence joins TRBV7-2 and TRBJ1-5; D gene uncertain. Deletions cut 3 bases from V and 4 bases from J, with 22 bases between. The CDR3 is 18 amino acids. Germline assignment: CDR1 SGHTA and CDR2 FQGNSA. Written as DNA, the CDR3 is TGTGCCAGCAGCTTGCCCTCCCCTGTGCCACAGTCAAATCAGCCCCAGCATTTT. Protein sequence: CASSLPSPVPQSNQPQHF.

V gene TRBV11-1 combines with J gene TRBJ2-6; D gene ambiguous. Germline values: CDR1 SGHAT, CDR2 FQDESV (reference sequence). The V end lost 5 bases, the J end lost 1 base, and 9 bases lay between the germline ends. The CDR3 runs to 15 residues. CDR3 DNA sequence: TGTGCCAGCAGCCGTCGGTCGTCTGGGGCCAACGTCCTGACTTTC. This encodes CASSRRSSGANVLTF.

The chain has TRBV15 and TRBJ2-7; D perhaps matches TRBD1 (5 bases). The CDR3 is made up of 18 amino acids. CDR1 LNHNV and CDR2 YYDKDF come from the germline V gene (reference sequence). V was shortened by 0 bases and J by 2 bases, with 20 bases between the two germline ends. This CDR3 reads CATSRDGSYRHGAYEQYF. The CDR3 DNA reads as TGTGCCACCAGCAGAGATGGCTCCTACAGGCATGGGGCCTACGAGCAGTACTTC.

V and J are TRBV2 and TRBJ1-1, with D maybe TRBD1 (5 bases). There are 13 residues in the CDR3. Germline CDR1 SNHLY, CDR2 FYNNEI. Trimming removed 4 bases at V and 2 bases at J, with 8 bases between. The DNA for the CDR3 is TGTGCCAGCAGTGGAGGGGTCAACACTGAAGCTTTCTTT. It yields the protein CASSGGVNTEAFF.

The CDR3 DNA is TGTGCCAGCAGTGAGGAGGGGGCAGATACGCAGTATTTT. It encodes CASSEEGADTQYF. The chain joins TRBV2 to TRBJ2-3, with D possibly being TRBD1 or TRBD2 (6 bases each). Between the trimmed V and J ends, which lost 3 bases and 4 bases, there was a span of 8 bases. This CDR3 has 13 residues. Germline assignment: CDR1 SNHLY and CDR2 FYNNEI.

Concerning this clone itself: The same CDR3 can be traced to other DNA sequences in this sample. V is TRBV5-1 and J is TRBJ2-7; no clear D. The V end was cut by 0 bases, the J end by 5 bases, with 3 bases between. Germline lookup yields CDR1 SGHRS and CDR2 YFSETQ. The CDR3 sequence is 11 residues long. The CDR3 region is CASSLAHEQYF. The DNA for the CDR3 is TGCGCCAGCAGCTTGGCACACGAGCAGTACTTC.

Here the CDR3 DNA reads TGTGCCAGCAGCTTAGTTCTGGTGTCTGGGGCCAACGTCCTGACTTTC. This encodes CASSLVLVSGANVLTF. This rearrangement joins TRBV11-3 to TRBJ2-6; D gene unclear. The germline V gene encodes CDR1 SGHNT and CDR2 YENEEA. This CDR3 region has 16 residues. Trimming removed 1 base from V and 1 base from J, with 8 bases in between.

The rearrangement joins TRBV27 to TRBJ2-7; no firm D call. V was trimmed by 5 bases and J by 6 bases, leaving 11 bases between them. Germline V CDR1 and CDR2: MNHEY, SMNVEV (reference sequence). This CDR3 contains 12 residues. In DNA, the CDR3 is TGTGCCAGCAGTCTTAACGGAGTCGAGCAGTACTTC. Translation gives CASSLNGVEQYF.

The chain carries TRBV9 and TRBJ2-1; D not resolved. The CDR3 consists of 13 residues. From germline, CDR1 is SGDLS and CDR2 YYNGEE. Trimming cost V 4 bases and J 9 bases, with 14 bases left between them. CDR3 in amino acids: CASSQIFSPEQFF. The CDR3 nucleotides read TGTGCCAGCAGCCAAATATTTAGCCCTGAGCAGTTCTTC.

The rearrangement links TRBV2 to TRBJ2-1; tentatively, D is TRBD2 (5 bases). From germline, CDR1 is SNHLY and CDR2 FYNNEI. The CDR3 spans 14 residues. Trimming pared 0 bases from V and 5 bases from J, leaving 8 bases between. In DNA form, the CDR3 reads TGTGCCAGCAGTGAAGCTTACGGGGACAATGAGCAGTTCTTC. The encoded protein is CASSEAYGDNEQFF. Full variable domain (rest looked up from reference TRBV2 and TRBJ2-1): EPEVTQTPSHQVTQMGQEVILRCVPISNHLYFYWYRQILGQKVEFLVSFYNNEISEKSEIFDDQFSVERPDGSNFTLKIRSTKLEDSAMYFCASSEAYGDNEQFFGPGTRLTVL.

V gene TRBV28 combines with J gene TRBJ2-3; D may be TRBD1 (5 bases). The CDR3 is 14 residues long. Trimming left V 6 bases short and J 2 bases short, with 12 bases between. Germline V gene lookup returns CDR1 MDHEN and CDR2 SYDVKM. The CDR3 nucleotides read TGTGCCAGCAGCCGGACACGGGTCACAGATACGCAGTATTTT. Its protein product is CASSRTRVTDTQYF.

The V gene is TRBV6-5, the J gene TRBJ2-1; 7 nucleotides match TRBD2. Germline V lookup: CDR1 MNHEY, CDR2 SVGAGI. V lost 2 bases and J lost 0; bases outside the gene matches: 4. This CDR3 has 16 residues. CDR3 in amino acids: CASSYGGELSYNEQFF. The DNA of the CDR3 is TGTGCCAGCAGTTACGGGGGGGAACTCTCCTACAATGAGCAGTTCTTC.

The chain has TRBV27 and TRBJ1-5; no clear D. The CDR3 spans 22 residues. V lost 4 bases to trimming and J lost 5 bases, with 36 bases between them. Germline values: CDR1 MNHEY, CDR2 SMNVEV (reference sequence). CDR3 protein: CASSSLYFIAGPKTERDQPQHF. The CDR3 region has the DNA TGTGCCAGCAGTTCCCTCTATTTTATCGCCGGGCCTAAAACCGAACGAGATCAGCCCCAGCATTTT.

The rearrangement joins TRBV7-9 to TRBJ2-5, with 9 positions matching TRBD2. Trimming removed 6 bases from V and 1 base from J; junction bases left unmatched: 9. The CDR3 length is 16 residues. Germline V gives CDR1 SEHNR, CDR2 FQNEAQ (reference sequence). The CDR3 bases are TGTGCCAGCAGGTCCGGAGCGGGAGGCCGCCAAGAGACCCAGTACTTC. Translated: CASRSGAGGRQETQYF.

This clone was picked up one time. Other DNA variants within this sample encode the same CDR3. The chain joins TRBV28 to TRBJ2-2; D could derive from TRBD1 or TRBD2 (5 bases each). CDR3 length: 14 residues. Trimming stripped 2 bases from V and 3 bases from J, with 7 bases between. From germline, CDR1 is MDHEN and CDR2 SYDVKM. This CDR3 is CASSLGGYTGELFF. The CDR3 DNA reads as TGTGCCAGCAGTTTAGGGGGATACACCGGGGAGCTGTTTTTT. Looking up the rest from reference TRBV28 and TRBJ2-2 gives the full variable domain: DVKVTQSSRYLVKRTGEKVFLECVQDMDHENMFWYRQDPGLGLRLIYFSYDVKMKEKGDIPEGYSVSREKKERFSLILESASTNQTSMYLCASSLGGYTGELFFGEGSRLTVL.

The CDR3 coding sequence is TGTGCCAGCAGTTCTCGGGACATTGCCGATACGCAGTATTTT. This codes for CASSSRDIADTQYF. V gene TRBV27 combines with J gene TRBJ2-3, with a tentative D call TRBD1 (6 bases). CDR1 MNHEY and CDR2 SMNVEV come from the germline V gene (reference sequence). The CDR3 extends over 14 amino acids. The V end was cut by 4 bases, the J end by 6 bases, with 14 bases between.